Following are 11 T cell receptor beta chains from one sample sequenced in a study of blood T cell repertoires in COVID-19. Generated by immunoSEQ multiplex PCR, the TCRdb table keeps only in-frame clones and is missing some. This sample has 60,000 to 75,000 clones, with roughly nine tenths found just once. The sample consisted of peripheral blood. The receptors were gathered from an elderly woman with acute or convalescent COVID-19.

V usage is TRBV11-2 and J usage is TRBJ1-1, with 8 bases identical to TRBD1. Germline CDR1 reads SGHAT; CDR2 reads FQNNGV. This CDR3 has 13 amino acids. J lost 12 bases, V lost 1 base, and 7 bases had no gene match. Here the CDR3 reads CASSLGRTGISFF. The CDR3 DNA sequence: TGTGCCAGCAGCTTAGGTAGGACAGGGATTTCTTTCTTT.

The chain links TRBV9 to TRBJ2-5, with D perhaps matching TRBD1 (5 bases). The V gene lost 1 base and the J gene lost 2 bases, with 6 bases spanning the gap. The germline gives CDR1 SGDLS, CDR2 YYNGEE. CDR3 length: 13 amino acids. In DNA, the CDR3 is TGTGCCAGCAGCGTACAGGGTCAAGAGACCCAGTACTTC. Residues: CASSVQGQETQYF.

The chain joins TRBV25-1 to TRBJ1-4; 7 positions agree with TRBD1. The trim removed 5 bases at V and 4 bases at J, leaving 4 bases unmatched. Germline V CDR1 and CDR2: MGHDK, SYGVNS. The CDR3 spans 14 residues. This CDR3 reads CASSRPGGNEKLFF. CDR3 coding DNA: TGTGCCAGCAGTCGGCCAGGGGGTAATGAAAAACTGTTTTTT.

The chain is built from TRBV4-3 and TRBJ2-2; the match to TRBD1 covers 7 bases. CDR1 and CDR2 from the germline V gene are LGHNA and YSLEER. V lost 4 bases, J lost 0 bases, and 5 bases stayed unmatched. This CDR3 is 16 amino acids long. This CDR3 is CASSRTGPPNTGELFF. The CDR3 nucleotides are TGCGCCAGCAGCCGGACAGGACCCCCGAACACCGGGGAGCTGTTTTTT.

The rearrangement joins TRBV19 to TRBJ2-2; unclear D gene. This CDR3 has 14 amino acids. Germline V gene sequence: CDR1 LNHDA, CDR2 SQIVND (reference sequence). Trimming cost V 5 bases and J 3 bases, with 10 bases left between them. Written as DNA, the CDR3 is TGTGCCAGTAGTGGCCGTCCTGACACCGGGGAGCTGTTTTTT. It translates to CASSGRPDTGELFF. Combining the CDR3 with reference TRBV19 and TRBJ2-2 gives the whole variable domain DGGITQSPKYLFRKEGQNVTLSCEQNLNHDAMYWYRQDPGQGLRLIYYSQIVNDFQKGDIAEGYSVSREKKESFPLTVTSAQKNPTAFYLCASSGRPDTGELFFGEGSRLTVL.

This chain links TRBV2 with TRBJ1-5; 9 bases map to TRBD1. The germline V gene has CDR1 SNHLY and CDR2 FYNNEI. Trimming cost V 6 bases and J 2 bases; bases outside gene matches: 5. The CDR3 runs 15 residues. CDR3 loop: CASRDRGSGNQPQHF. In DNA form, the CDR3 reads TGTGCCAGCAGGGACAGGGGTTCAGGCAATCAGCCCCAGCATTTT.

The chain couples TRBV20-1 to TRBJ1-4; no clear D. CDR3 length: 11 amino acids. The germline CDR1 and CDR2 sequences are DFQATT and SNEGSKA (reference sequence). V lost 7 bases and J lost 4, with 7 bases in between. CDR3 DNA: TGCAGTGGGGCCCGTAATGAAAAACTGTTTTTT. This encodes CSGARNEKLFF.

The J gene is TRBJ2-3, the V gene TRBV9; 14 bases agree with TRBD2. The V segment lost 0 bases and the J segment 3 bases; nucleotides outside the gene matches: 9. Germline V gene lookup returns CDR1 SGDLS and CDR2 YYNGEE. This CDR3 has 19 amino acids. CDR3 sequence reads: CASSVEPGLAGVATDTQYF. The DNA for the CDR3 is TGTGCCAGCAGCGTAGAGCCGGGACTAGCGGGAGTTGCGACAGATACGCAGTATTTT.

The V and J genes are TRBV28 and TRBJ2-7; 13 bases line up with TRBD2. The CDR3 loop spans 16 amino acids. V lost 8 bases and J lost 2; bases outside the gene matches: 9. Germline V gene sequence: CDR1 MDHEN, CDR2 SYDVKM. The CDR3 nucleotides are TGTGCCAGCTGTGGACTAGCGGGAGATGGGACCTACGAGCAGTACTTC. The encoded protein is CASCGLAGDGTYEQYF.

On this clone: A junction end diverges from the germline sequence, so it may reflect a read error. The chain uses TRBV5-1 and TRBJ2-5, with D possibly being TRBD2 (6 bases). The CDR3 has 14 residues. Germline assignment: CDR1 SGHRS and CDR2 YFSETQ. CDR3 region: CASSLAPRESTRYF. CDR3 DNA: TGCGCCAGCAGCTTGGCTCCGCGGGAATCTACCCGGTACTTC.

V is TRBV30 and J is TRBJ1-1; 9 bases are shared with TRBD1. V was pared by 1 base and J by 10 bases, with 4 bases of the junction left unmatched. This CDR3 has 12 residues. Germline V gene data show CDR1 as GTSNPN and CDR2 as SVGIG (reference sequence). The CDR3 sequence: CAWSEDRGGAFF. The CDR3 nucleotides read TGTGCCTGGAGTGAAGACAGGGGGGGAGCTTTCTTT. The variable domain in full, with the rest retrieved from reference TRBV30 and TRBJ1-1, is SQTIHQWPATLVQPVGSPLSLECTVEGTSNPNLYWYRQAAGRGLQLLFYSVGIGQISSEVPQNLSASRPQDRQFILSSKKLLLSDSGFYLCAWSEDRGGAFFGQGTRLTVV.